This T cell receptor (beta chain) was found in a study of T-cell reconstitution after alpha-beta-depleted transplantation in children. General study results and limits: Surviving recipient T cells and thymic progenitors produced the high day-60 TCRbeta diversity seen in some patients. Two months or so post-transplant, alpha-beta T cells reportedly derived from several hundred expanded graft clones. At one year after transplant, newly produced T cells mostly accounted for T-cell counts and diversity.

The germline V gene encodes CDR1 DFQATT and CDR2 SNEGSKA (reference sequence). J was trimmed by 4 bases and V by 6 bases; bases with no gene match: 11. This CDR3 contains 15 residues. Preparation of the TCRbeta library involved a method that used unique molecular identifiers. TCRdb called the PCR reads again in MiXCR, with one record for every CDR3 protein. The sample holds about 110,000 distinct CDR3 sequences, 23% seen once. This clonotype showed up just a few times. As yet, its antigen is unknown. This sequence was found in a male patient aged 2-15 years who had a stem cell transplant for chronic granulomatous disease, so the T cells may come from the graft donor. The material was PBMCs, mostly from graft donor cells, obtained 180 days after TCRalphabeta/CD19-depleted stem cell transplant. The chain couples TRBV20-1 to TRBJ1-5; 8 bases align to TRBD1. The CDR3 spells CSAARQGRGNQPQHF. The CDR3 nucleotides are TGCAGTGCCGCCAGACAGGGGAGGGGAAATCAGCCCCAGCATTTT.